These T cell receptor beta chains were read from a single sample in a study of OX40 agonist ivuxolimab in advanced cancers. Sequenced by immunoSEQ multiplex PCR; TCRdb stores in-frame clones only, minus some. The sample includes about 59,000 clones, approximately 81% of them seen just once. Sequencing was performed on CD4+ or CD8+ T cells sorted from blood, taken in a trial of the OX40 agonist ivuxolimab. Source of these receptors: an adult with an advanced solid tumor such as melanoma, head and neck, liver or kidney cancer. Each CDR3 is given without its conserved first and last residue.

J	V	CDR3
TRBJ2-1	TRBV11-3	ASSLDRGSDEQF
TRBJ2-5	TRBV6-6	ASSYGGGRETQY
TRBJ2-7	TRBV7-9	ASSLPLAGSYEQY
TRBJ1-2	TRBV2	ASSGQVVANYGYT
TRBJ1-4	TRBV5-1	ASSETGGAGEKLF
TRBJ2-7	TRBV7-2	ASSPPSFHEQY
NA	TRBV7-8	ASSFGRLGRSYEQY
TRBJ2-2	TRBV19	ASSTRQGGGRELF
TRBJ2-1	TRBV10-3	ATAAGGLYNEQF
TRBJ2-1	TRBV6-1	ASRPMGNEQF
TRBJ1-3	TRBV30	AWSLQFGNTIY
TRBJ2-7	TRBV19	ASSPGTDSYEQY
TRBJ2-3	TRBV10-1	ASSESTASSADTQY
TRBJ2-7	TRBV7-9	ASSPRGGAGALYEQY
TRBJ2-3	TRBV7-2	ASSWGVTDTQY
TRBJ2-7	TRBV19	ASKGDSGLSYEQY
TRBJ1-1	TRBV28	ASSSGNTEAF
TRBJ2-3	TRBV28	ASRPLGQGADTQY
TRBJ1-3	TRBV11-2	ASSLSGNTIY
TRBJ1-4	TRBV6-1	ASNRGEEKLF
TRBJ1-1	TRBV27	ASSRDTDAGTEAF
TRBJ2-7	TRBV11-3	ASSLGTGGYHEQY
TRBJ2-2	TRBV4-1	ASSPSPGNTGELF
TRBJ2-6	TRBV5-6	ASSFRDSGANVLT
TRBJ2-3	TRBV7-2	ASSLVGLAGATDTQY
TRBJ1-2	TRBV2	ASRARAGPTNYGYT
TRBJ2-7	TRBV6-5	ATRPLADSYEQY